Here is one T cell receptor (beta chain) with its context. Its specificity is not known. These data originate in a study of OX40 agonist ivuxolimab in advanced cancers. Study-wide context: Under the entry rules, prior anti-PD-1, anti-PD-L1 or anti-CTLA-4 therapy was allowed, and about 40% had some. Study results and caveats: Expanded peripheral T cells had an undetermined antigen specificity.

Produced via immunoSEQ multiplex PCR; TCRdb's table is partial and in-frame only. The repertoire holds about 80,000 clones, with 86% as singletons. The germline V gene has CDR1 SGHDN and CDR2 FVKESK. CDR3 length: 13 residues. V dropped 2 bases and J dropped 6 bases, with 10 bases sitting between them. V usage is TRBV14 and J usage is TRBJ1-2; D is unresolved. The source was CD4+ or CD8+ T cells sorted from blood, collected in a trial of the OX40 agonist ivuxolimab. The sequence was collected from an adult with an advanced solid tumor such as melanoma, head and neck, liver or kidney cancer. The CDR3 nucleotides are TGTGCCAGCAGCCAACTGGGCCCAGATGGCTACACCTTC. Its protein product is CASSQLGPDGYTF.